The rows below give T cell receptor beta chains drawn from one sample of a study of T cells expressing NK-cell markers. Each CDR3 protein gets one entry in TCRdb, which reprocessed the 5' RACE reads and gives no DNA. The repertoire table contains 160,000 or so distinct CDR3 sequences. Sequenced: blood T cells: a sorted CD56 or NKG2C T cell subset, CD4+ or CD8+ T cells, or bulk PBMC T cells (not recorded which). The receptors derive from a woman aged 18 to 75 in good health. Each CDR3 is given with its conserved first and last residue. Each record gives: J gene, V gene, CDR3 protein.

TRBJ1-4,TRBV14,CASSQVAGTGATNEKLFF
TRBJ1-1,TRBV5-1,CASSLEGTGGTEAFF
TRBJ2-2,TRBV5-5,CASSGALVTGELFF
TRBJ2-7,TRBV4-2,CASSQDRGGGNEQYF
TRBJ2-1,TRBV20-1,CSARQDRYNEQFF
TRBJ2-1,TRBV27,CATTPRPGGGNEQFF
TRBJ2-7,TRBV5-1,CASSATGESSYEQYF
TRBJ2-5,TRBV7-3,CASSMTGVQETQYF
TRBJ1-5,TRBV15,CATSRDVTNQPQHF
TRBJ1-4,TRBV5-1,CASSLEATSTNEKLFF
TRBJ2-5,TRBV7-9,CASSLVTGAGETQYF
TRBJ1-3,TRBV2,CASSPGPAGNTIYF
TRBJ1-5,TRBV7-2,CASSLGSGYSNQPQHF
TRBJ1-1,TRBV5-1,CASRLGGSENTEAFF
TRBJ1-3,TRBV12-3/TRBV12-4,CASSLKTGLLSGNTIYF
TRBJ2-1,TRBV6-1,CASSEEMSGRDNEQFF
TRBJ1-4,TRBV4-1,CASSQEGPRFATNEKLFF
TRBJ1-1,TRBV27,CASSFPGAEAFF
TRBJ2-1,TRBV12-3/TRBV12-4,CASSPLLSEQFF
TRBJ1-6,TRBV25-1,CASRQILTTPLHF
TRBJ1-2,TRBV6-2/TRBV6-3,CASDRGNYGYTF
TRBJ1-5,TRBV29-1,CSVGGAGLNQPQHF
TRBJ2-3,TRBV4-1,CASSPGGDTQYF
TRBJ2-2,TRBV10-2,CASRDRVGGELFF
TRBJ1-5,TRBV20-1,CSASTGTDSNQPQHF
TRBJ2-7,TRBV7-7,CASSLEAGQDHNYEQYF
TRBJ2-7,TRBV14,CASSQVLRGEQYF
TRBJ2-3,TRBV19,CASSTSGDTDTQYF
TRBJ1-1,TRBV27,CASSLSIPENTEAFF
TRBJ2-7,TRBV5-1,CASSPGTSGGTSYEQYF
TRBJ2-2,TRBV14,CASSQLQGATGELFF
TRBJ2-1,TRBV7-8,CASSLLRQGAINEQFF
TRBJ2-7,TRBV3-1,CASSQGLAGVYEQYF
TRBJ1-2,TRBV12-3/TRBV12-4,CASSSRTAGRYGYTF
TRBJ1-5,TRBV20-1,CSARDGQGYQPQHF
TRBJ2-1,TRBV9,CASSVRSSGSGEQFF
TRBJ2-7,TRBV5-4,CASSIPHPFEQYF
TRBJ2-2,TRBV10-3,CAISVPGNTGELFF
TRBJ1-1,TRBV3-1,CASSPSWLGTEAFF
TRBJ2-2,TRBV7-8,CASLGLAGGYGELFF
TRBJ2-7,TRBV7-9,CASSWPLGRATYEQYF
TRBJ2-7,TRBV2,CASSGSGSINEQYF
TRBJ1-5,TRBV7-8,CASSFVQGNNQPQHF
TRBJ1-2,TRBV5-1,CASSEGQKPYGYTF
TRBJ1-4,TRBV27,CASRDRSNEKLFF
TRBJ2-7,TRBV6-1,CASSDGQAYEQYF
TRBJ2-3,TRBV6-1,CASRIDGEDTQYF
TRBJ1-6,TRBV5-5,CASRLGGNNSPLHF
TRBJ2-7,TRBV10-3,CAISEKQTGISYEQYF
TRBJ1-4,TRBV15,CATSRRGTATNEKLFF
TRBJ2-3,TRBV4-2,CASSQGSSTDTQYF
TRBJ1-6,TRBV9,CASSAGPGNNSPLHF